Each of the 18 T cell receptor beta chains below was sequenced from the same sample in a study of blood T cell repertoires in COVID-19. Assay: immunoSEQ multiplex PCR; the TCRdb copy retains only in-frame clones and omits some. The repertoire has fewer than 35,000 clones, approximately 91% of them found once; the top ten carry over 4.5%. The sequenced sample was peripheral blood. These receptors were taken from a man aged 70-80 years with active COVID-19.

The chain has TRBV10-2 and TRBJ2-1; TRBD1 is a possible D gene (5 bases). This CDR3 is built from 12 residues. V was shortened by 8 bases and J by 7 bases, with 12 bases between the two germline ends. CDR1 is WSHSY and CDR2 is SAAADI in the germline V gene. Written as DNA, the CDR3 is TGCGCCAGCGAAGAGACAGCAAATGAGCAGTTCTTC. Translating gives CASEETANEQFF.

The chain is built from TRBV7-9 and TRBJ1-5; 7 bases match TRBD1. Trimming removed 1 base from V and 3 bases from J; junction bases left unmatched: 3. Germline V CDR1 and CDR2: SEHNR, FQNEAQ (reference sequence). The CDR3 contains 15 residues. Here the CDR3 DNA reads TGTGCCAGCAGCTTAGGGGACAGCTCCAATCAGCCCCAGCATTTT. Amino acid sequence: CASSLGDSSNQPQHF.

The chain combines TRBV4-3 with TRBJ2-7; 7 bases line up with TRBD1. Germline CDR1 is LGHNA and CDR2 is YSLEER. V trimming: 1 base; J trimming: 1 base; junction bases outside the gene matches: 4. This CDR3 comprises 15 residues. The CDR3 loop is CASSQGPGQSYEQYF. The CDR3 coding sequence is TGCGCCAGCAGCCAAGGTCCGGGACAGTCCTACGAGCAGTACTTC.

The rearrangement uses TRBV24-1 and TRBJ2-6; TRBD1 might be the D (6 bases). The germline gives CDR1 KGHDR, CDR2 SFDVKD. The CDR3 covers 15 residues. The V gene lost 2 bases and the J gene lost 2 bases, with 6 bases spanning the gap. DNA for the CDR3: TGTGCCACCAGTGATTCAGGGGCTGGGGCCAACGTCCTGACTTTC. It is translated as CATSDSGAGANVLTF.

The V call is TRBV7-9, the J call TRBJ2-1, with TRBD2 matching 12 bases. V gave up 6 bases and J gave up 2 bases; unmatched junction bases: 5. The V gene's germline CDR1 is SEHNR and CDR2 FQNEAQ (reference sequence). The CDR3 sequence is 16 residues long. The CDR3 reads CASRGTSGPTYNEQFF. For the CDR3, the DNA is TGTGCCAGCAGGGGGACTAGCGGGCCAACCTACAATGAGCAGTTCTTC.

This clone was detected once. The CDR3 DNA sequence: TGCGCCAGCAGCTTTAGTCCGGATCGGGACACCATATATTTT. Its translation: CASSFSPDRDTIYF. V is TRBV5-1 and J is TRBJ1-3; D is unresolved. The germline V gene has CDR1 SGHRS and CDR2 YFSETQ. The CDR3 consists of 14 residues. V gave up 2 bases and J gave up 8 bases, with 14 bases separating them.

CDR3 in amino acids: CASTGGGIGNQPQHF. CDR3 DNA: TGTGCCAGCACGGGGGGGGGAATCGGCAATCAGCCCCAGCATTTT. J is TRBJ1-5 and V is TRBV6-6, with TRBD1 as a possible D gene (5 bases). CDR1 MNHNY and CDR2 SVGAGI come from the germline V gene (reference sequence). Trimming removed 7 bases at V and 2 bases at J, with 15 bases between. CDR3 length equals 15 residues.

The chain combines TRBV5-4 with TRBJ1-5; D may be TRBD1 (6 bases). V dropped 0 bases and J dropped 4 bases, with 11 bases sitting between them. CDR1 is SGHNT and CDR2 is YYREEE in the germline V gene (reference sequence). There are 15 residues in the CDR3. CDR3 amino acids: CASSLGAGVNQPQHF. The CDR3, as DNA: TGTGCCAGCAGCTTGGGGGCAGGGGTGAATCAGCCCCAGCATTTT.

This sequence joins TRBV5-1 and TRBJ2-1; D is perhaps TRBD1 (6 bases). Germline CDR1 is SGHRS and CDR2 is YFSETQ. Trimming took 0 bases from V and 8 from J, leaving 9 bases between them. CDR3 size: 13 residues. The CDR3 loop reads CASSLDRVDEQFF. For the CDR3, the DNA is TGCGCCAGCAGCTTGGACAGGGTAGATGAGCAGTTCTTC.

Only one count was recorded for this clone. V is TRBV18 and J is TRBJ2-2; D gene ambiguous. Germline V gives CDR1 KGHSH, CDR2 LQKENI. The CDR3 runs to 14 residues. The V end lost 6 bases, the J end lost 5 bases, and 13 bases lay between the germline ends. The chain's CDR3 is CASSPSATTGELFF. The DNA for the CDR3 is TGTGCCAGCTCCCCGAGCGCCACGACCGGGGAGCTGTTTTTT.

The CDR3 reads CASSLGQANTIYF. The CDR3 DNA sequence: TGTGCCAGCAGCTTAGGACAGGCGAACACCATATATTTT. The V gene is TRBV11-2, the J gene TRBJ1-3, with D possibly being TRBD1 (6 bases). CDR1 is SGHAT, CDR2 FQNNGV, per germline. With 1 base removed from V and 7 bases from J, the gap between germline ends came to 8 bases. This CDR3 comprises 13 residues.

The chain joins TRBV9 to TRBJ2-5; 11 bases align to TRBD2. This CDR3 has 16 residues. With V trimmed by 1 base and J by 5 bases, 7 bases remained unmatched. Germline V lookup: CDR1 SGDLS, CDR2 YYNGEE. CDR3 protein: CASSVRPSGGKETQYF. In DNA, the CDR3 is TGTGCCAGCAGCGTAAGGCCTAGCGGGGGGAAGGAGACCCAGTACTTC.

By share, this clone counts as large (0.1 to 1%). The chain recombines TRBV6-5 with TRBJ2-2; D might be TRBD1 (6 bases). V gave up 6 bases and J gave up 9 bases, with 17 bases separating them. Germline loops: CDR1 MNHEY, CDR2 SVGAGI. The CDR3 is 14 residues long. CDR3 coding DNA: TGTGCCAGCAGCCCCGACCAGGGGAACCGGGAGCTGTTTTTT. Translated, it gives CASSPDQGNRELFF.

This chain joins TRBV7-2 and TRBJ2-1; 15 nucleotides match TRBD2. The CDR3 is 15 residues long. Losses at the gene ends were 5 bases for V and 7 bases for J; bases not matched to a gene: 3. Germline CDR1 and CDR2: SGHTA and FQGNSA. CDR3: CASSPGLAGGNEQFF. The CDR3 DNA follows: TGTGCCAGCAGCCCGGGACTAGCGGGGGGAAATGAGCAGTTCTTC.

The count of this clone is one. The rearrangement uses TRBV6-2 or TRBV6-3 and TRBJ2-6; 7 bases fit TRBD1. Germline lookup yields CDR1 MNHEY and CDR2 SVGEGT. The CDR3 loop spans 18 amino acids. V shed 4 bases, J shed 0 bases, and the junction held 9 bases outside the gene matches. The CDR3 bases are TGTGCCAGCAGTTCCGCGGACAGGTCCCGCTCTGGGGCCAACGTCCTGACTTTC. The encoded protein is CASSSADRSRSGANVLTF.

V usage is TRBV9 and J usage is TRBJ1-3; 7 positions agree with TRBD1. Germline lookup yields CDR1 SGDLS and CDR2 YYNGEE. The CDR3 contains 15 residues. J gave up 0 bases and V 3 bases, and 3 bases lay outside the gene matches. DNA of the CDR3: TGTGCCAGCAGCGGGACAGGTACCTCTGGAAACACCATATATTTT. As protein: CASSGTGTSGNTIYF.

This sequence joins TRBV2 and TRBJ1-6, with a tentative D call TRBD1 (6 bases). This CDR3 contains 13 residues. V was shortened by 10 bases and J by 9 bases, with 16 bases between the two germline ends. CDR1 and CDR2 from the germline V gene are SNHLY and FYNNEI. CDR3 protein: CATSRGEGSPLHF. The DNA of the CDR3 is TGTGCCACCAGCAGGGGCGAGGGTTCACCCCTCCACTTT.

The CDR3 region is CASSLAGVFSGNTIYF. In nucleotides, the CDR3 is TGCGCCAGCAGCTTGGCCGGGGTATTCTCTGGAAACACCATATATTTT. The rearrangement joins TRBV5-1 to TRBJ1-3; no definite D call. Trimming removed 0 bases at V and 0 bases at J, with 10 bases between. The CDR3 sequence is 16 residues long. The germline gives CDR1 SGHRS, CDR2 YFSETQ. Full variable domain (remainder filled in from reference TRBV5-1 and TRBJ1-3): KAGVTQTPRYLIKTRGQQVTLSCSPISGHRSVSWYQQTPGQGLQFLFEYFSETQRNKGNFPGRFSGRQFSNSRSEMNVSTLELGDSALYLCASSLAGVFSGNTIYFGEGSWLTVV.